This entry lists 28 T cell receptor beta chains sequenced from one sample in a study of human T cells and chemical hapten exposure. Noted time point: patch test 1, 2 weeks after DPC sensitization. Treatment defined: therapeutic diphenylcyclopropenone sensitization with weekly scalp DPC. TCRdb analysed the RACE reads with MiXCR anew, one entry per CDR3 protein. The sample contains some 340,000 distinct CDR3 sequences, about 7% of which appear only once. Sequencing used whole blood, obtained in connection with sensitization to the hapten diphenylcyclopropenone (DPC). The receptors were sampled from a woman under 30 with alopecia areata. Some clones in this sample may be carry-over from other donors' samples.

This clonotype has more than one count but fewer than ten. The J gene is TRBJ2-1, the V gene TRBV9; D unclear. Germline values: CDR1 SGDLS, CDR2 YYNGEE. Trimming removed 0 bases from V and 7 bases from J, with 5 bases in between. The length of the CDR3 is 12 residues. CDR3: CASSVDGNEQFF. The CDR3 DNA reads TGTGCCAGCAGCGTAGACGGGAATGAGCAGTTCTTC.

The J gene is TRBJ2-3, the V gene TRBV24-1, with 9 bases that match TRBD1. J gave up 5 bases and V 4 bases, and 12 bases lay outside the gene matches. In germline, CDR1 is KGHDR, CDR2 SFDVKD. This CDR3 comprises 17 residues. The CDR3 region is CATSDLGQGGWGDTQYF. CDR3 coding DNA: TGTGCCACCAGTGACCTGGGACAGGGAGGATGGGGAGATACGCAGTATTTT.

This clonotype was picked up many times. The chain recombines TRBV2 with TRBJ1-1; D uncertain. CDR3 length: 13 residues. Between the trimmed V and J ends, which lost 2 bases and 7 bases, there was a span of 11 bases. Germline V CDR1 and CDR2: SNHLY, FYNNEI. The CDR3 sequence: CASSESREGEAFF. The DNA for the CDR3 is TGTGCCAGCAGTGAATCTAGGGAAGGTGAAGCTTTCTTT.

This clonotype has more than one count but fewer than ten. The chain recombines TRBV4-2 with TRBJ2-7; TRBD2 is a possible D gene (5 bases). The CDR3 is made up of 14 amino acids. The germline gives CDR1 LGHNA, CDR2 YNFKEQ. V was shortened by 0 bases and J by 5 bases, with 11 bases between the two germline ends. This CDR3 reads CASSQDRGVDEQYF. Here the CDR3 DNA reads TGTGCCAGCAGCCAAGATCGGGGTGTCGACGAGCAGTACTTC.

Many counts were recorded for this clonotype. The V call is TRBV3-1, the J call TRBJ2-3, with TRBD2 matching over 8 bases. Germline V gene sequence: CDR1 LGHDT, CDR2 YNNKEL (reference sequence). CDR3 length: 18 residues. V gave up 3 bases and J gave up 4 bases; unmatched junction bases: 15. CDR3 in amino acids: CASSHQGLGRLRADTQYF. In DNA, the CDR3 is TGTGCCAGCAGCCACCAGGGACTAGGCCGATTACGAGCAGATACGCAGTATTTT.

The rearrangement joins TRBV2 to TRBJ1-1; no clear D gene. V shed 8 bases and J shed 4 bases, with 8 bases lying between them. Germline CDR1 SNHLY, CDR2 FYNNEI. CDR3 length equals 11 residues. CDR3 loop: CASGVGTEAFF. The CDR3, as DNA: TGTGCCAGCGGGGTGGGCACTGAAGCTTTCTTT.

This clonotype came up a few times. The gene calls are TRBV12-3 or TRBV12-4 and TRBJ2-1; a possible D gene is TRBD1 (6 bases). The CDR3 sequence is 15 residues long. The V and J ends lost 3 bases and 6 bases respectively, with 15 bases between them. The CDR3 DNA reads TGTGCCAGCAGTTTTAAGGACAGCTATCGCAATGAGCAGTTCTTC. Its translation is CASSFKDSYRNEQFF.

There are a few counts of this clonotype. V usage is TRBV6-5 and J usage is TRBJ2-7; TRBD2 is a possible D gene (6 bases). Germline CDR1 reads MNHEY; CDR2 reads SVGAGI. With 3 bases removed from V and 2 bases from J, the gap between germline ends came to 11 bases. CDR3 size: 14 residues. CDR3 coding DNA: TGTGCCAGCAGTTATGCGGGGCGCGCCTACGAGCAGTACTTC. It codes for CASSYAGRAYEQYF.

The rearrangement links TRBV3-1 to TRBJ2-2, with D possibly called TRBD1 or TRBD2 (5 bases each). CDR1 and CDR2 (germline): LGHDT, YNNKEL (reference sequence). V was cut by 4 bases and J by 7 bases, with 10 bases left in between. This CDR3 has 13 residues. CDR3 sequence reads: CASSRGSGGELFF. DNA of the CDR3: TGTGCCAGCAGCCGGGGGTCTGGCGGGGAGCTGTTTTTT.

The chain links TRBV27 to TRBJ2-7, with TRBD2 matching 13 bases. Per the germline V gene, CDR1 is MNHEY and CDR2 is SMNVEV (reference sequence). The V gene end was trimmed by 5 bases and the J gene end by 3 bases; junction bases not matched to a gene: 7. The CDR3 extends over 16 amino acids. CDR3 loop: CASSPYGTSGDYEQYF. CDR3 DNA sequence: TGTGCCAGCAGTCCTTACGGGACTAGCGGGGACTACGAGCAGTACTTC.

This clonotype has at least ten counts. The gene calls are TRBV5-6 and TRBJ2-7, with D possibly matching TRBD2 (6 bases). Per the germline V gene, CDR1 is SGHDT and CDR2 is YYEEEE. CDR3 length: 14 amino acids. Trimming shortened V by 4 bases and J by 3 bases, and 14 bases separated the two germline ends. The CDR3 region has the DNA TGTGCCAGCAGCCCCGCCGGAGGGCTCTACGAGCAGTACTTC. Amino acids: CASSPAGGLYEQYF. Full variable domain (rest looked up from reference TRBV5-6 and TRBJ2-7): DAGVTQSPTHLIKTRGQQVTLRCSPKSGHDTVSWYQQALGQGPQFIFQYYEEEERQRGNFPDRFSGHQFPNYSSELNVNALLLGDSALYLCASSPAGGLYEQYFGPGTRLTVT.

The V gene is TRBV5-4, the J gene TRBJ2-7; no reliable D call. The ends were cut back, 5 bases at V and 6 bases at J, with 15 bases in the middle. This CDR3 has 13 amino acids. CDR1 and CDR2 from the germline V gene are SGHNT and YYREEE (reference sequence). CDR3 protein: CASSRSQWGEQYF. The CDR3 DNA follows: TGTGCCAGCAGTCGAAGTCAGTGGGGCGAGCAGTACTTC.

The V and J genes are TRBV5-1 and TRBJ2-1, with D possibly being TRBD2 (6 bases). Germline V gene lookup returns CDR1 SGHRS and CDR2 YFSETQ. Deletions cut 0 bases from V and 6 bases from J, with 19 bases between. This CDR3 contains 17 residues. The CDR3 nucleotides are TGCGCCAGCAGCTTGGCACTTGGGGACTGGAAGTCCAATGAGCAGTTCTTC. Amino acids: CASSLALGDWKSNEQFF.

This clonotype appeared many times. The gene calls are TRBV12-3 or TRBV12-4 and TRBJ2-1, with a weak D call TRBD2 (5 bases). V lost 10 bases to trimming and J lost 0 bases, with 13 bases between them. The CDR3 covers 14 residues. The CDR3 DNA reads TGTGCCATCCGGACGGGGAGCTCCTACAATGAGCAGTTCTTC. Translation: CAIRTGSSYNEQFF.

The chain couples TRBV12-5 to TRBJ2-6; 8 bases match TRBD2. The CDR3 is made up of 21 amino acids. The trim removed 3 bases at V and 0 bases at J, leaving 16 bases unmatched. Germline CDR1 and CDR2: LGHNT and FRNRAP. The CDR3 region has the DNA TGTGCTAGTGGTTTCGGGGTCCGCGGGGGGCTGACCCGCTCTGGGGCCAACGTCCTGACTTTC. It encodes CASGFGVRGGLTRSGANVLTF.

J is TRBJ1-1 and V is TRBV6-6; 8 bases agree with TRBD1. Germline CDR1 and CDR2: MNHNY and SVGAGI (reference sequence). The junction had 9 bases not matched to a gene; V was cut back by 2 bases and J by 10 bases. CDR3 length: 14 residues. CDR3 loop: CASSYKEPGTGAFF. CDR3 bases: TGTGCCAGCAGTTACAAAGAACCCGGGACAGGAGCTTTCTTT.

The chain recombines TRBV25-1 with TRBJ1-1, with TRBD1 matching 8 bases. There are 15 residues in the CDR3. The V gene end was trimmed by 4 bases and the J gene end by 2 bases; junction bases not matched to a gene: 6. The germline V gene has CDR1 MGHDK and CDR2 SYGVNS. CDR3 in DNA: TGTGCCAGCAGTGGGGATCAGGGGGCTAACACTGAAGCTTTCTTT. This codes for CASSGDQGANTEAFF. Variable domain in full (rest from reference TRBV25-1 and TRBJ1-1): EADIYQTPRYLVIGTGKKITLECSQTMGHDKMYWYQQDPGMELHLIHYSYGVNSTEKGDLSSESTVSRIRTEHFPLTLESARPSHTSQYLCASSGDQGANTEAFFGQGTRLTVV.

To note about this clonotype: Compared with germline, one end of the junction differs, possibly owing to a read error. V gene TRBV7-6 combines with J gene TRBJ2-5; D perhaps matches TRBD1 (5 bases). Germline V lookup: CDR1 SGHVS, CDR2 FNYEAQ. This CDR3 has 14 amino acids. CDR3 DNA sequence: TGTGCCTGCAGCTTAGCAGGGTTTGATGAGACCCAGTACTTC. It specifies CACSLAGFDETQYF.

The sample holds a few counts of this clonotype. This rearrangement joins TRBV25-1 to TRBJ1-2, with 7 bases that match TRBD1. This CDR3 is 17 amino acids long. V lost 0 bases and J lost 0; bases outside the gene matches: 7. Looked up from germline, CDR1 is MGHDK and CDR2 is SYGVNS. The CDR3 loop reads CASSEYWTGGSNYGYTF. Here the CDR3 DNA reads TGTGCCAGCAGTGAATATTGGACAGGAGGTTCTAACTATGGCTACACCTTC.

This clonotype was found a few times. The gene calls are TRBV27 and TRBJ2-3; 11 nucleotides line up with TRBD2. Trimming took 2 bases from V and 5 from J; bases not matched to a gene: 9. Germline lookup yields CDR1 MNHEY and CDR2 SMNVEV (reference sequence). The CDR3 is 17 residues long. The chain's CDR3 is CASSLQVAGGPVDTQYF. The DNA for the CDR3 is TGTGCCAGCAGTTTACAGGTAGCGGGGGGGCCGGTAGATACGCAGTATTTT.

V gene TRBV7-9 combines with J gene TRBJ2-4; 8 positions agree with TRBD1. With 5 bases clipped from V and 9 bases from J, the junction kept 6 bases outside the gene matches. Germline values: CDR1 SEHNR, CDR2 FQNEAQ (reference sequence). The CDR3 runs 13 residues. DNA for the CDR3: TGTGCCAGCAGCGGAGACAGGGGCGGCATTCAGTACTTC. Encoded protein: CASSGDRGGIQYF.

This chain uses TRBV3-1 with TRBJ2-5; D not resolved. The CDR3 is made up of 14 amino acids. Looked up from germline, CDR1 is LGHDT and CDR2 is YNNKEL (reference sequence). V was clipped by 1 base and J by 3 bases, with 9 bases between them. As DNA, the CDR3 is TGTGCCAGCAGCCAAGTACCCGCCGAAGAGACCCAGTACTTC. Its translation is CASSQVPAEETQYF.

This clonotype has at least ten counts. The V and J genes are TRBV12-3 or TRBV12-4 and TRBJ1-6, with a tentative D call TRBD1 (5 bases). Trimming removed 10 bases at V and 6 bases at J, with 13 bases between. The CDR3 extends over 13 amino acids. The CDR3 here is CATRGGGNSPLHF. In DNA form, the CDR3 reads TGTGCCACCCGGGGGGGAGGTAATTCACCCCTCCACTTT.

This clonotype was observed at least ten times. The CDR3 is CASSRGTGGSRAFF. In DNA form, the CDR3 reads TGTGCCAGCAGTCGAGGGACAGGGGGGAGTAGGGCTTTCTTT. The chain joins TRBV6-5 to TRBJ1-1, with 11 nucleotides matching TRBD1. Germline trimming cut 5 bases from V and 11 bases from J; bases unmatched to any gene: 10. Germline values: CDR1 MNHEY, CDR2 SVGAGI. The length of the CDR3 is 14 residues.

The count of this clonotype is one. The chain employs TRBV20-1 and TRBJ2-3; D remains unclear. Germline V CDR1 and CDR2: DFQATT, SNEGSKA (reference sequence). Between the trimmed V and J ends, which lost 6 bases and 3 bases, there was a span of 13 bases. The CDR3 is made up of 13 amino acids. The CDR3 sequence is CSAPPPLTDTQYF. DNA for the CDR3: TGCAGTGCCCCCCCACCCCTTACAGATACGCAGTATTTT.

J is TRBJ2-3 and V is TRBV7-9; 9 bases line up with TRBD2. The CDR3 loop spans 17 amino acids. Germline CDR1 reads SEHNR; CDR2 reads FQNEAQ (reference sequence). Trimming removed 1 base from V and 2 bases from J; junction bases left unmatched: 7. The CDR3 protein is CASSLGVSGGSTDTQYF. CDR3 DNA sequence: TGTGCCAGCAGCTTAGGGGTTAGCGGGGGCTCCACAGATACGCAGTATTTT.

Ten or more counts support this clonotype. V and J are TRBV6-2 or TRBV6-3 and TRBJ2-4, with 7 bases matching TRBD1. Germline trimming cut 5 bases from V and 5 bases from J; bases unmatched to any gene: 6. The V gene's germline CDR1 is MNHEY and CDR2 SVGEGT. CDR3 size: 14 residues. CDR3: CASSGRQGENIQYF. CDR3 nucleotides: TGTGCCAGCAGTGGCCGACAGGGAGAAAACATTCAGTACTTC.

The sample holds a few counts of this clonotype. V is TRBV5-1 and J is TRBJ2-3, with TRBD1 matching 11 bases. V lost 2 bases and J lost 1; bases outside the gene matches: 6. Per germline, CDR1 SGHRS and CDR2 YFSETQ. The CDR3 loop spans 17 amino acids. Here the CDR3 reads CASSFYRDRGGTDTQYF. The CDR3 nucleotides read TGCGCCAGCAGCTTCTACCGGGACAGGGGGGGCACAGATACGCAGTATTTT.